The 17 T cell receptor beta chains below all came from one sample that was sequenced in a study of cytomegalovirus exposure and HLA in healthy donors (dated by TCRdb to between 2016 and 2019). The library came from the immunoSEQ multiplex PCR assay. TCRdb took over this immuneACCESS table, retaining in-frame rearrangements with V and J assigned. Such tables are incomplete; in checked studies, under half of the missing clones stem from an unresolved V gene, and the remainder is unexplained. Within this sample are 220,000 or so clones, with 75% to 90% of them counted one time only. 11% to 15% of the sample comes from the top ten. The sequencing sample was made of PBMCs. The receptor set was obtained from a woman aged 25 to 45 in good health and CMV-seropositive.

J is TRBJ2-1 and V is TRBV18, with 13 bases aligning to TRBD2. This CDR3 is 15 amino acids long. Per germline, CDR1 KGHSH and CDR2 LQKENI. V shed 6 bases and J 13 bases; nucleotides not matched to a gene: 12. The CDR3 spells CASSTPGTSGIAQFF. CDR3 nucleotides: TGTGCCAGCTCTACCCCGGGGACTAGCGGGATCGCCCAGTTCTTC.

The chain has TRBV4-3 and TRBJ2-5; 12 bases are a match to TRBD1. Germline values: CDR1 LGHNA, CDR2 YSLEER. The CDR3 runs 16 residues. Losses at the gene ends were 3 bases for V and 5 bases for J; bases not matched to a gene: 7. The CDR3 bases are TGCGCCAGCAGCCAGGGGACAGGGGGCGAGGTGGAGACCCAGTACTTC. Its protein is CASSQGTGGEVETQYF.

The chain employs TRBV6-5 and TRBJ2-1; 7 bases line up with TRBD2. This CDR3 region has 14 residues. Germline CDR1 and CDR2: MNHEY and SVGAGI. The trim removed 0 bases at V and 8 bases at J, leaving 4 bases unmatched. The CDR3 reads CASSYSTSNDEQFF. The CDR3 bases are TGTGCCAGCAGTTACTCGACTAGCAACGATGAGCAGTTCTTC.

The chain employs TRBV10-3 and TRBJ1-2, with 7 positions matching TRBD1. This CDR3 contains 13 residues. Germline lookup yields CDR1 ENHRY and CDR2 SYGVKD. Unmatched junction bases numbered 4, after V lost 7 bases and J lost 2 bases. CDR3 amino acids: CAITVDRNYGYTF. Here the CDR3 DNA reads TGTGCCATCACCGTGGACAGGAACTATGGCTACACCTTC.

The chain couples TRBV6-5 to TRBJ2-2; no definite D call. Germline values: CDR1 MNHEY, CDR2 SVGAGI. The CDR3 totals 13 residues. V lost 1 base and J 6 bases, leaving 6 bases between the germline ends. The DNA of the CDR3 is TGTGCCAGCAGTTACTACGAGGCCGGGGAGCTGTTTTTT. Encoded protein: CASSYYEAGELFF.

V usage is TRBV27 and J usage is TRBJ1-1; D possibly corresponds to TRBD1 (6 bases). The CDR3 is 15 amino acids. V lost 2 bases and J lost 0, with 10 bases in between. Per the germline V gene, CDR1 is MNHEY and CDR2 is SMNVEV (reference sequence). Here the CDR3 reads CASSLLGGLNTEAFF. As DNA, the CDR3 is TGTGCCAGCAGTTTACTCGGGGGCTTGAACACTGAAGCTTTCTTT.

This chain links TRBV7-6 with TRBJ2-1, with 12 nucleotides matching TRBD2. Trimming removed 5 bases from V and 7 bases from J; junction bases left unmatched: 9. This CDR3 is built from 16 residues. The germline CDR1 and CDR2 sequences are SGHVS and FNYEAQ. CDR3 in DNA: TGTGCCAGCAGCACCGCTAGCGGGAGGGCCTCTAATGAGCAGTTCTTC. This sequence encodes CASSTASGRASNEQFF.

The CDR3 reads CASSTGQGDGNTIYF. The CDR3 region has the DNA TGCGCCAGCAGCACGGGACAGGGGGATGGAAACACCATATATTTT. V usage is TRBV5-1 and J usage is TRBJ1-3; 11 nucleotides match TRBD1. The length of the CDR3 is 15 residues. CDR1 and CDR2 from the germline V gene are SGHRS and YFSETQ. V shed 4 bases, J shed 3 bases, and the junction held 3 bases outside the gene matches.

The genes are TRBV12-5 and TRBJ2-1; D not resolved. Per the germline V gene, CDR1 is LGHNT and CDR2 is FRNRAP. Trimming left V 2 bases short and J 6 bases short, with 5 bases between. CDR3 length: 12 amino acids. CDR3 sequence (DNA): TGTGCTAGTGGTTTGAACTCCAATGAGCAGTTCTTC. Protein sequence: CASGLNSNEQFF.

CDR3 in DNA: TGTGCCGCCTCGTCGGGACTCGTAACGGGCTACACCTTC. It translates to CAASSGLVTGYTF. This chain links TRBV19 with TRBJ1-2; D is possibly TRBD1 (5 bases). Per the germline V gene, CDR1 is LNHDA and CDR2 is SQIVND (reference sequence). V was clipped by 11 bases and J by 8 bases, with 21 bases between them. This CDR3 is 13 amino acids long.

This clone was recorded only once. V is TRBV9 and J is TRBJ2-7; TRBD1 is a possible D gene (6 bases). The germline CDR1 and CDR2 sequences are SGDLS and YYNGEE. The CDR3 totals 14 residues. V lost 4 bases, J lost 2 bases, and 13 bases lay in between. CDR3 coding DNA: TGTGCCAGCAGCCCGGGACACCTCACCTACGAGCAGTACTTC. Protein: CASSPGHLTYEQYF.

In its sample, this clone was seen a few times. The chain combines TRBV10-1 with TRBJ2-7, with TRBD2 matching 7 bases. Trimming at V came to 8 bases and at J to 1 base, leaving 8 bases not matched to a gene. This CDR3 comprises 14 residues. Germline V gene data show CDR1 as WNHNN and CDR2 as SYGVQD (reference sequence). CDR3 sequence (DNA): TGCGCCAGCTTCCGCGGGGGACCGTCCTACGAGCAGTACTTC. Translated, it gives CASFRGGPSYEQYF.

This clone appeared a single time. This sequence joins TRBV18 and TRBJ2-2, with D perhaps assigned TRBD1 or TRBD2 (5 bases each). Germline V gene data show CDR1 as KGHSH and CDR2 as LQKENI. Trimming removed 3 bases at V and 3 bases at J, with 8 bases between. This CDR3 comprises 14 residues. The CDR3 DNA is TGTGCCAGCTCACCCGGGACCCACACCGGGGAGCTGTTTTTT. Encoded protein: CASSPGTHTGELFF.

The chain uses TRBV27 and TRBJ2-3, with 8 bases matching TRBD2. Germline lookup yields CDR1 MNHEY and CDR2 SMNVEV (reference sequence). The V and J ends lost 6 bases and 4 bases, in that order; junction bases with no gene match: 6. CDR3 size: 14 residues. The CDR3 sequence is CASRWGLVSDTQYF. CDR3 coding DNA: TGTGCCAGCAGATGGGGACTAGTTTCAGATACGCAGTATTTT.

This clone was seen a single time. The chain is built from TRBV10-3 and TRBJ2-1, with a possible D match to TRBD1 (5 bases). Between the trimmed V and J ends, which lost 6 bases and 6 bases, there was a span of 18 bases. Germline lookup yields CDR1 ENHRY and CDR2 SYGVKD. This CDR3 spans 15 amino acids. The CDR3 is CAISPRVLSFNEQFF. The CDR3 coding sequence is TGTGCCATCAGCCCCAGGGTATTATCGTTCAATGAGCAGTTCTTC.

This clone was seen once. This chain uses TRBV28 with TRBJ2-7; D may correspond to TRBD1 or TRBD2 (5 bases each). The V end lost 7 bases, the J end lost 1 base, and 14 bases lay between the germline ends. The CDR3 runs 14 residues. Germline CDR1 reads MDHEN; CDR2 reads SYDVKM. The CDR3 DNA follows: TGTGCCAGCATCCGAAGAGGGGCTTCCTACGAGCAGTACTTC. Its translation is CASIRRGASYEQYF. Filled out from reference TRBV28 and TRBJ2-7, the complete variable domain reads DVKVTQSSRYLVKRTGEKVFLECVQDMDHENMFWYRQDPGLGLRLIYFSYDVKMKEKGDIPEGYSVSREKKERFSLILESASTNQTSMYLCASIRRGASYEQYFGPGTRLTVT.

The chain links TRBV27 to TRBJ1-5; maybe TRBD1 (6 bases). The CDR3 length is 15 residues. Germline values: CDR1 MNHEY, CDR2 SMNVEV (reference sequence). Trimming pared 4 bases from V and 0 bases from J, leaving 10 bases between. The CDR3: CASSSKGDSNQPQHF. Written as DNA, the CDR3 is TGTGCCAGCAGTTCAAAGGGGGATAGCAATCAGCCCCAGCATTTT.